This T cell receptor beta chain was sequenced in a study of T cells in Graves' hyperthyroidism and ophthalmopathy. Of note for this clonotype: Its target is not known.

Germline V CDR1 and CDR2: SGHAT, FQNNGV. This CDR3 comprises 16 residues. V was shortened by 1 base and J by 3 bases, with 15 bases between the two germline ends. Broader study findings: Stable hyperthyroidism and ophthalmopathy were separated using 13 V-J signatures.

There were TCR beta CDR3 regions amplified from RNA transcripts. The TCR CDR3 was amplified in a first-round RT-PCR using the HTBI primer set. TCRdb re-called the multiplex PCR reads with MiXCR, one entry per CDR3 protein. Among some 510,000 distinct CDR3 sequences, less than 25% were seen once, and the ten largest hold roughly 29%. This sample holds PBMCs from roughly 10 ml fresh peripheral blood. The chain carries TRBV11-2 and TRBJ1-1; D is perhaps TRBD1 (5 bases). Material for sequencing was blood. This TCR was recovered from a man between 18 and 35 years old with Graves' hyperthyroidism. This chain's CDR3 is CASSLVALGGDTEAFF. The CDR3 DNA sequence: TGTGCCAGCAGCTTAGTGGCGTTGGGGGGAGACACTGAAGCTTTCTTT. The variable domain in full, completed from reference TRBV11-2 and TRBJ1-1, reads EAGVAQSPRYKIIEKRQSVAFWCNPISGHATLYWYQQILGQGPKLLIQFQNNGVVDDSQLPKDRFSAERLKGVDSTLKIQPAKLEDSAVYLCASSLVALGGDTEAFFGQGTRLTVV.